These 20 T cell receptor beta chains share one sample of origin, sequenced in a study of cytomegalovirus exposure and HLA in healthy donors. PCR amplification relied on 60 Vbeta primers (plus 13 Jbeta primers). Sequenced by immunoSEQ multiplex PCR; TCRdb stores in-frame clones only, minus some. The data show about 140,000 clones, with about two thirds seen just once and about 3.9% held by the top ten. The source material was PBMCs. All receptors derive from a man between 45 and 60 years old in good health and CMV-seropositive.

This clone appeared a few times. The CDR3 here is CASSYSRAGDEKLFF. The CDR3 nucleotides read TGTGCCAGCAGTTACTCGAGGGCAGGGGATGAAAAACTGTTTTTT. The J gene is TRBJ1-4, the V gene TRBV6-5; D might be TRBD1 (6 bases). Germline lookup yields CDR1 MNHEY and CDR2 SVGAGI. CDR3 length: 15 amino acids. Trimming cost V 0 bases and J 6 bases, with 11 bases left between them.

The V and J genes are TRBV5-4 and TRBJ1-2; 7 bases match TRBD1. Losses at the gene ends were 4 bases for V and 2 bases for J; bases not matched to a gene: 5. The CDR3 spans 14 residues. Per germline, CDR1 SGHNT and CDR2 YYREEE (reference sequence). The CDR3 sequence is CASSPPGQNYGYTF. As DNA, the CDR3 is TGTGCCAGCAGCCCGCCGGGACAGAACTATGGCTACACCTTC.

The rearrangement joins TRBV5-1 to TRBJ2-3, with a weak D call TRBD2 (7 bases). CDR3 length equals 15 residues. Germline lookup yields CDR1 SGHRS and CDR2 YFSETQ. V dropped 4 bases and J dropped 6 bases, with 18 bases sitting between them. CDR3 DNA sequence: TGCGCCAGCAGCCCGGAGGGGGGAGGGCCCGATACGCAGTATTTT. Its protein is CASSPEGGGPDTQYF.

The J gene is TRBJ1-5, the V gene TRBV5-6; 12 bases map to TRBD1. The DNA end favors TRBJ2-3, so the J call may be wrong. The CDR3 is 15 amino acids. Germline lookup yields CDR1 SGHDT and CDR2 YYEEEE. In DNA form, the CDR3 reads TGTGCCAGCAGCTCCCACGGGACAGGGGGCCAGCCCCAGTATTTT. Translation gives CASSSHGTGGQPQYF.

The CDR3 bases are TGTGCCAGCAGCTTTGAAGGCGGGAGCGGGTACGAGCAGTACTTC. Its translation: CASSFEGGSGYEQYF. The chain uses TRBV7-2 and TRBJ2-7; 7 positions agree with TRBD2. The V gene end was trimmed by 3 bases and the J gene end by 4 bases; junction bases not matched to a gene: 9. The CDR3 consists of 15 residues. Germline V gives CDR1 SGHTA, CDR2 FQGNSA.

The V call is TRBV5-1, the J call TRBJ1-2; 9 positions match TRBD1. This CDR3 has 16 amino acids. Per germline, CDR1 SGHRS and CDR2 YFSETQ. V lost 4 bases and J lost 7; bases outside the gene matches: 14. As DNA, the CDR3 is TGCGCCAGCAGCCAGGGAGGCGACAGGGGGAAACGTGGCTACACCTTC. Translated: CASSQGGDRGKRGYTF.

The V and J genes are TRBV6-6 and TRBJ2-7, with D possibly matching TRBD1 (5 bases). In germline, CDR1 is MNHNY, CDR2 SVGAGI (reference sequence). This CDR3 is 15 amino acids long. The V end lost 4 bases, the J end lost 7 bases, and 20 bases lay between the germline ends. CDR3 amino acids: CASSLRTPGFGEQYF. The CDR3 bases are TGTGCCAGCAGTTTGAGGACACCCGGCTTCGGGGAGCAGTACTTC.

The V and J genes are TRBV6-5 and TRBJ2-5; D is perhaps TRBD1 (6 bases). CDR3 length: 13 amino acids. The ends were cut back, 5 bases at V and 1 base at J, with 8 bases in the middle. Germline lookup yields CDR1 MNHEY and CDR2 SVGAGI. For the CDR3, the DNA is TGTGCCAGCAGTGGGGACATCCAAGAGACCCAGTACTTC. Its translation: CASSGDIQETQYF.

In this sample, this clone turned up a few times. This likely stems from a read error, as it lies one base from a far larger clone. V is TRBV5-6 and J is TRBJ2-1; 10 bases are a match to TRBD1. The V gene's germline CDR1 is SGHDT and CDR2 YYEEEE. Trimming cost V 5 bases and J 8 bases; bases outside gene matches: 19. This CDR3 comprises 18 residues. CDR3 loop: CASRFSGTGVFSGDEQFF. The DNA of the CDR3 is TGTGCCAGCAGATTCTCCGGGACAGGGGTTTTTTCAGGCGATGAGCAGTTCTTC.

V usage is TRBV5-4 and J usage is TRBJ2-5, with TRBD2 matching over 8 bases. Germline V gene lookup returns CDR1 SGHNT and CDR2 YYREEE (reference sequence). The CDR3 has 14 amino acids. J was trimmed by 3 bases and V by 0 bases; bases with no gene match: 1. In DNA, the CDR3 is TGTGCCAGCAGCTTGGCCGGGGGGGAAGAGACCCAGTACTTC. Its translation is CASSLAGGEETQYF.

The sample holds a few counts of this clone. This sequence joins TRBV5-6 and TRBJ1-5, with unresolved D. The CDR3 contains 13 residues. Trimming removed 2 bases at V and 3 bases at J, with 6 bases between. Per the germline V gene, CDR1 is SGHDT and CDR2 is YYEEEE. CDR3 nucleotide sequence: TGTGCCAGCAGCTTAGACAACAATCAGCCCCAGCATTTT. Protein sequence: CASSLDNNQPQHF.

The chain recombines TRBV4-1 with TRBJ2-5; D gene unclear. Germline V gene lookup returns CDR1 MGHRA and CDR2 YSYEKL. Trimming left V 6 bases short and J 2 bases short, with 16 bases between. The CDR3 sequence is 15 residues long. The CDR3 loop is CASREFTRAQETQYF. In DNA form, the CDR3 reads TGCGCCAGCAGGGAGTTTACCCGCGCACAAGAGACCCAGTACTTC.

This rearrangement joins TRBV6-4 to TRBJ2-3; tentatively, D is TRBD2 (6 bases). CDR1 and CDR2 from the germline V gene are MRHNA and SNTAGT. This CDR3 is built from 15 residues. The V end was cut by 6 bases, the J end by 4 bases, with 17 bases between. CDR3 DNA sequence: TGTGCCAGCAGCGAGTCGGGCGGGGAACCAGATACGCAGTATTTT. Its translation: CASSESGGEPDTQYF.

This clone was counted a few times. The chain carries TRBV19 and TRBJ2-2; unclear D gene. The germline V gene encodes CDR1 LNHDA and CDR2 SQIVND (reference sequence). V was trimmed by 6 bases and J by 1 base, leaving 6 bases between them. The CDR3 runs to 13 residues. The CDR3 region has the DNA TGTGCCAGTAGAGTACTGAACACCGGGGAGCTGTTTTTT. Translated: CASRVLNTGELFF.

The rearrangement uses TRBV19 and TRBJ1-5, with 9 nucleotides matching TRBD1. This CDR3 has 14 residues. The trim removed 4 bases at V and 6 bases at J, leaving 4 bases unmatched. Germline V gene lookup returns CDR1 LNHDA and CDR2 SQIVND (reference sequence). The CDR3 sequence: CASSNTGGTQPQHF. CDR3 nucleotides: TGTGCCAGTAGTAACACAGGGGGCACTCAGCCCCAGCATTTT.

This clone was recorded only once. J is TRBJ2-2 and V is TRBV4-3; 8 bases are shared with TRBD1. The CDR3 contains 16 residues. Germline V gene data show CDR1 as LGHNA and CDR2 as YSLEER. V shed 0 bases and J 4 bases; nucleotides not matched to a gene: 4. In DNA, the CDR3 is TGCGCCAGCAGCCAAGAGCAGGGGGCGAGCACCGGGGAGCTGTTTTTT. It codes for CASSQEQGASTGELFF.

In its sample, this clone was seen once. Germline is not matched at one junction end, which may reflect a read error. This chain links TRBV7-9 with TRBJ2-5; perhaps TRBD2 as D (6 bases). The CDR3 extends over 13 amino acids. Germline V gene sequence: CDR1 SEHNR, CDR2 FQNEAQ (reference sequence). The CDR3 reads CSSSLGGKETQYF. The DNA for the CDR3 is TGTTCCAGCAGCCTGGGGGGAAAGGAGACCCAGTACTTC.

The gene calls are TRBV28 and TRBJ2-4, with 9 bases aligning to TRBD1. V lost 5 bases, J lost 3 bases, and 11 bases stayed unmatched. The CDR3 covers 17 residues. Germline lookup yields CDR1 MDHEN and CDR2 SYDVKM. CDR3 DNA sequence: TGTGCCAGCAGTCGGACAGGGGCAGGCCTGGGCAAAAACATTCAGTACTTC. Translated: CASSRTGAGLGKNIQYF.

This rearrangement joins TRBV2 to TRBJ1-5; 8 bases map to TRBD1. The ends lost 8 bases at V and 0 bases at J; junction bases unmatched: 9. Germline CDR1 reads SNHLY; CDR2 reads FYNNEI. This CDR3 has 16 residues. CDR3 coding DNA: TGTGCCAGCGTTCCCGGGACAGGCTATAGCAATCAGCCCCAGCATTTT. This gives the protein CASVPGTGYSNQPQHF.

This clone appeared a few times. The chain links TRBV28 to TRBJ1-1; weak D call: TRBD1 (6 bases). Looked up from germline, CDR1 is MDHEN and CDR2 is SYDVKM. The CDR3 sequence is 14 residues long. V lost 5 bases to trimming and J lost 3 bases, with 13 bases between them. CDR3 nucleotides: TGTGCCAGCAGTCGGACAGTCGGGGACACTGAAGCTTTCTTT. It codes for CASSRTVGDTEAFF.